The 14 T cell receptor beta chains presented below share a single source sample, sequenced in a study of cytomegalovirus exposure and HLA in healthy donors. The PCR employed 60 Vbeta primers together with 13 Jbeta primers. TCRdb's copy holds only in-frame clones and misses some; the assay was immunoSEQ multiplex PCR. The data contain 250,000 to 350,000 clones, about nine tenths of them singletons. The sequenced sample was PBMCs. These TCRs come from a man between 40 and 49 years old in good health and CMV-seropositive.

The V and J genes are TRBV7-3 and TRBJ2-5; 12 positions agree with TRBD2. V shed 6 bases, J shed 5 bases, and the junction held 7 bases outside the gene matches. Germline V lookup: CDR1 SGHTA, CDR2 FQGTGA. There are 15 residues in the CDR3. The CDR3 sequence is CASSPGLAGPETQYF. The DNA for the CDR3 is TGTGCCAGCAGTCCCGGACTAGCGGGACCCGAGACCCAGTACTTC.

Regarding this clone: One junction end does not reproduce the germline sequence, and a read error may be involved. The rearrangement joins TRBV7-9 to TRBJ2-3, with 9 positions matching TRBD2. This CDR3 spans 16 amino acids. The germline gives CDR1 SEHNR, CDR2 FQNEAQ (reference sequence). Here the CDR3 reads CAGSLASGEVTDTQYF. The DNA of the CDR3 is TGTGCCGGCAGCTTAGCTAGCGGGGAGGTGACAGATACGCAGTATTTT.

This chain joins TRBV7-9 and TRBJ1-5; D is ambiguous. V lost 5 bases, J lost 3 bases, and 8 bases lay in between. The CDR3 extends over 13 amino acids. Germline V gene data show CDR1 as SEHNR and CDR2 as FQNEAQ (reference sequence). CDR3 residues: CASSLGNNQPQHF. CDR3 nucleotides: TGTGCCAGCAGCCTCGGGAACAATCAGCCCCAGCATTTT.

The rearrangement joins TRBV6-5 to TRBJ2-7; D is perhaps TRBD2 (6 bases). The CDR3 consists of 15 residues. CDR1 is MNHEY, CDR2 SVGAGI, per germline. V was trimmed by 5 bases and J by 3 bases, leaving 17 bases between them. The CDR3 protein is CASSLLLAGSYEQYF. CDR3 in DNA: TGTGCCAGCAGTCTTCTTCTAGCCGGGAGCTACGAGCAGTACTTC.

The chain is built from TRBV5-1 and TRBJ2-7; 9 bases fit TRBD2. The CDR3 runs 15 residues. Losses at the gene ends were 0 bases for V and 4 bases for J; bases not matched to a gene: 5. Germline-derived CDR1 and CDR2 are SGHRS and YFSETQ. CDR3 in DNA: TGCGCCAGCAGCTTGGAAATAGCGGGAGAGTACGAGCAGTACTTC. Its protein is CASSLEIAGEYEQYF.

This clone has just a few counts. The gene calls are TRBV2 and TRBJ2-2, with 8 nucleotides matching TRBD1. The V gene end was trimmed by 4 bases and the J gene end by 6 bases; junction bases not matched to a gene: 4. Germline CDR1 SNHLY, CDR2 FYNNEI. The CDR3 runs to 14 residues. The DNA of the CDR3 is TGTGCCAGCAGTGCTGGACAGGGCGCCGGGGAGCTGTTTTTT. Protein sequence: CASSAGQGAGELFF.

The CDR3 region is CASRRTGIHEQYF. CDR3 DNA sequence: TGTGCCAGCAGAAGGACAGGGATCCACGAGCAGTACTTC. V usage is TRBV14 and J usage is TRBJ2-7, with 8 bases lining up with TRBD1. CDR3 length equals 13 residues. V was pared by 6 bases and J by 5 bases, with 6 bases of the junction left unmatched. Germline V CDR1 and CDR2: SGHDN, FVKESK.

V usage is TRBV6-5 and J usage is TRBJ2-2, with 14 bases identical to TRBD2. Losses at the gene ends were 11 bases for V and 5 bases for J; bases not matched to a gene: 7. CDR3 length: 15 residues. The germline gives CDR1 MNHEY, CDR2 SVGAGI. CDR3 DNA sequence: TGTGCCGGGGGCCGACTAGCGGGAGGGACCGGGGAGCTGTTTTTT. Protein: CAGGRLAGGTGELFF.

The V call is TRBV28, the J call TRBJ1-5; D is unclear. Germline values: CDR1 MDHEN, CDR2 SYDVKM. This CDR3 comprises 15 residues. Trimming pared 1 base from V and 2 bases from J, leaving 9 bases between. CDR3 nucleotides: TGTGCCAGCAGTTTATACGTCAGCGGCAATCAGCCCCAGCATTTT. It codes for CASSLYVSGNQPQHF.

Here the CDR3 reads CASARLAGSNTGELFF. CDR3 nucleotides: TGCGCCAGCGCCCGCCTGGCGGGGTCGAACACCGGGGAGCTGTTTTTT. The genes are TRBV5-1 and TRBJ2-2; D is possibly TRBD2 (6 bases). The CDR3 is 16 residues long. Germline loops: CDR1 SGHRS, CDR2 YFSETQ. With 7 bases removed from V and 0 bases from J, the gap between germline ends came to 16 bases.

The J gene is TRBJ2-7, the V gene TRBV18; D is perhaps TRBD2 (5 bases). V was clipped by 1 base and J by 2 bases, with 9 bases between them. Germline values: CDR1 KGHSH, CDR2 LQKENI. The CDR3 consists of 14 residues. CDR3 residues: CASSPLSETYEQYF. CDR3 nucleotides: TGTGCCAGCTCACCACTTAGCGAAACCTACGAGCAGTACTTC.

This chain links TRBV25-1 with TRBJ2-3; 7 nucleotides agree with TRBD1. Germline V lookup: CDR1 MGHDK, CDR2 SYGVNS. CDR3 length equals 17 residues. The trim removed 2 bases at V and 0 bases at J, leaving 8 bases unmatched. CDR3 sequence (DNA): TGTGCCAGCAGTGAACTAGAAAGGACAGGAAGCACAGATACGCAGTATTTT. Translation gives CASSELERTGSTDTQYF. Using reference TRBV25-1 and TRBJ2-3 for the parts outside the CDR3, the full variable domain is EADIYQTPRYLVIGTGKKITLECSQTMGHDKMYWYQQDPGMELHLIHYSYGVNSTEKGDLSSESTVSRIRTEHFPLTLESARPSHTSQYLCASSELERTGSTDTQYFGPGTRLTVL.

The chain has TRBV10-2 and TRBJ1-2; 7 positions match TRBD1. This CDR3 has 14 residues. Germline trimming cut 6 bases from V and 4 bases from J; bases unmatched to any gene: 8. CDR1 and CDR2 (germline): WSHSY, SAAADI. The CDR3 is CASSELSGGYGYTF. CDR3 in DNA: TGCGCCAGCAGCGAATTGTCAGGGGGCTATGGCTACACCTTC.

This clone occurred once. This chain joins TRBV5-1 and TRBJ1-2, with TRBD1 matching over 10 bases. J lost 2 bases, V lost 4 bases, and 2 bases had no gene match. The germline CDR1 and CDR2 sequences are SGHRS and YFSETQ. The CDR3 sequence is 14 residues long. Here the CDR3 DNA reads TGCGCCAGCAGCGGACAGGGGGTCAACTATGGCTACACCTTC. It is translated as CASSGQGVNYGYTF.